A single sample is the source of the 14 T cell receptor beta chains below, sequenced in a study of T cells in narcolepsy. The protocol was immunoSEQ multiplex PCR, while the TCRdb copy is restricted to in-frame clones and leaves out a portion. This sample yields around 15,000 clones, of which approximately 83% are seen a single time; approximately 37% belongs to the top ten. Sequencing used memory (CD45RA-) CD4+ T cells from blood. All receptors derive from a human donor in good health.

The chain recombines TRBV6-1 with TRBJ2-7; 8 nucleotides align to TRBD1. Germline V lookup: CDR1 MNHNS, CDR2 SASEGT. The CDR3 runs to 15 residues. V gave up 6 bases and J gave up 3 bases; unmatched junction bases: 10. In nucleotides, the CDR3 is TGTGCCAGCAGCCGAACCGGGACAGGACGCTACGAGCAGTACTTC. Encoded protein: CASSRTGTGRYEQYF.

The CDR3 spells CASSVEGMRGYTF. CDR3 in DNA: TGTGCCAGCAGCGTAGAAGGGATGAGGGGCTACACCTTC. This chain joins TRBV9 and TRBJ1-2; D is unclear. This CDR3 region has 13 residues. Germline V lookup: CDR1 SGDLS, CDR2 YYNGEE. Deletions cut 0 bases from V and 8 bases from J, with 11 bases between.

The chain has TRBV27 and TRBJ1-3; D not resolved. Germline-derived CDR1 and CDR2 are MNHEY and SMNVEV (reference sequence). The V gene lost 5 bases and the J gene lost 0 bases, with 8 bases spanning the gap. This CDR3 has 14 residues. Written as DNA, the CDR3 is TGTGCCAGCAGTATCACATACTCTGGAAACACCATATATTTT. Amino acid sequence: CASSITYSGNTIYF.

The rearrangement joins TRBV19 to TRBJ2-1, with 14 nucleotides matching TRBD2. Germline CDR1 LNHDA, CDR2 SQIVND (reference sequence). CDR3 length equals 17 residues. The V segment lost 0 bases and the J segment 9 bases; nucleotides outside the gene matches: 7. This chain's CDR3 is CASSIDLLGLAGAEQFF. The CDR3 coding sequence is TGTGCCAGTAGTATAGATCTTTTGGGACTAGCGGGAGCTGAGCAGTTCTTC.

This sequence joins TRBV19 and TRBJ2-5, with D perhaps given as TRBD1 or TRBD2 (6 bases each). This CDR3 has 14 amino acids. Germline V CDR1 and CDR2: LNHDA, SQIVND (reference sequence). Trimming took 3 bases from V and 5 from J, leaving 13 bases between them. The chain's CDR3 is CASSIGGVGETQYF. For the CDR3, the DNA is TGTGCCAGTAGTATCGGGGGCGTGGGGGAGACCCAGTACTTC.

The V and J genes are TRBV4-3 and TRBJ2-2; no definite D call. Germline lookup yields CDR1 LGHNA and CDR2 YSLEER. V lost 0 bases and J 0 bases, leaving 14 bases between the germline ends. The CDR3 has 18 amino acids. The CDR3 DNA sequence: TGCGCCAGCAGCCAAGACTCCCCGCAATTCGCGAACACCGGGGAGCTGTTTTTT. This encodes CASSQDSPQFANTGELFF.

The chain couples TRBV5-6 to TRBJ1-3; no reliable D call. The CDR3 sequence is 17 residues long. The germline V and J ends were trimmed by 0 bases and 1 base, with 14 bases remaining between them. Germline assignment: CDR1 SGHDT and CDR2 YYEEEE. In nucleotides, the CDR3 is TGTGCCAGCAGCTTGGCTTCATGGCGGGGTTCTGGAAACACCATATATTTT. Translated: CASSLASWRGSGNTIYF.

This chain joins TRBV5-6 and TRBJ1-3; TRBD1 aligns across 7 bases. V dropped 5 bases and J dropped 0; count of bases not matched to a gene: 5. Germline V gene lookup returns CDR1 SGHDT and CDR2 YYEEEE. CDR3 length: 15 residues. The CDR3 DNA reads TGTGCCAGCAGACGAGGGGGCTACTCTGGAAACACCATATATTTT. Translation: CASRRGGYSGNTIYF. Full variable domain (outside the CDR3, taken from reference TRBV5-6 and TRBJ1-3): DAGVTQSPTHLIKTRGQQVTLRCSPKSGHDTVSWYQQALGQGPQFIFQYYEEEERQRGNFPDRFSGHQFPNYSSELNVNALLLGDSALYLCASRRGGYSGNTIYFGEGSWLTVV.

V gene TRBV11-2 combines with J gene TRBJ1-1, with D uncertain. V was shortened by 5 bases and J by 1 base, with 11 bases between the two germline ends. Germline V lookup: CDR1 SGHAT, CDR2 FQNNGV. This CDR3 region has 14 residues. The CDR3 region has the DNA TGTGCCAGCAGCCTCGCTCAAGGGAACACTGAAGCTTTCTTT. Translated, it gives CASSLAQGNTEAFF.

The V call is TRBV11-2, the J call TRBJ1-1; perhaps TRBD1 as D (6 bases). The V and J ends lost 3 bases and 11 bases respectively, with 19 bases between them. This CDR3 is 14 amino acids long. Germline V gene data show CDR1 as SGHAT and CDR2 as FQNNGV. The CDR3 protein is CASSFFTGGPGAFF. CDR3 DNA: TGTGCCAGCAGCTTTTTCACGGGGGGCCCCGGGGCTTTCTTT.

The J gene is TRBJ1-1, the V gene TRBV25-1; D may be TRBD1 (5 bases). Germline V CDR1 and CDR2: MGHDK, SYGVNS. This CDR3 is 11 amino acids long. CDR3 loop: CEKGMYTEAFF. As DNA, the CDR3 is TGTGAGAAGGGGATGTACACTGAAGCTTTCTTT.

This rearrangement joins TRBV7-6 to TRBJ2-3; 7 nucleotides align to TRBD2. With V trimmed by 1 base and J by 5 bases, 3 bases remained unmatched. This CDR3 comprises 14 residues. The germline gives CDR1 SGHVS, CDR2 FNYEAQ. In DNA form, the CDR3 reads TGTGCCAGCAGCTTAGGACTAGCTGGAGATACGCAGTATTTT. Its translation: CASSLGLAGDTQYF. The whole variable domain, remainder taken from reference TRBV7-6 and TRBJ2-3, is GAGVSQSPRYKVTKRGQDVALRCDPISGHVSLYWYRQALGQGPEFLTYFNYEAQQDKSGLPNDRFSAERPEGSISTLTIQRTEQRDSAMYRCASSLGLAGDTQYFGPGTRLTVL.

The J gene is TRBJ1-1, the V gene TRBV27, with D possibly TRBD1 on 5 matching bases. The CDR3 totals 18 residues. Germline V lookup: CDR1 MNHEY, CDR2 SMNVEV (reference sequence). With 6 bases removed from V and 5 bases from J, the gap between germline ends came to 28 bases. The CDR3 region has the DNA TGTGCCAGCAGCCCCCAAACCCCGGGACGGCTCTTGGGTACTGAAGCTTTCTTT. Residues: CASSPQTPGRLLGTEAFF.

This chain connects TRBV5-8 to TRBJ2-1, with D possibly TRBD1 on 7 matching bases. The ends were cut back, 0 bases at V and 1 base at J, with 17 bases in the middle. From germline, CDR1 is SGHTS and CDR2 YDEGEE. The CDR3 extends over 18 amino acids. CDR3 bases: TGTGCCAGCAGCTTGGGGGACTTCCCAGGGGGTTCCTACAATGAGCAGTTCTTC. Amino acids: CASSLGDFPGGSYNEQFF.